This TCR beta chain was identified during a study of blood T cell repertoires in COVID-19. Libraries were prepared by immunoSEQ multiplex PCR; TCRdb keeps only in-frame clonotypes and omits some of them. The table lists 200,000 to 300,000 clones, 80% to 90% of them singletons. Trimming shortened V by 5 bases and J by 8 bases, and 18 bases separated the two germline ends. The CDR3 length is 15 residues. Germline CDR1 is SGHAT and CDR2 is FQNNGV. All exposed participants met a person with COVID-19 within 2 weeks before entering the study. Sequenced: PBMCs or T cells enriched from blood (not recorded which). The sequence was obtained from a woman aged 35 to 49 who had been exposed to COVID-19. This chain connects TRBV11-2 to TRBJ1-4; possibly TRBD1 for D (5 bases). The CDR3 is CASSLGPQVSEKLFF. For the CDR3, the DNA is TGTGCCAGCAGCCTAGGGCCACAGGTTTCGGAAAAACTGTTTTTT.